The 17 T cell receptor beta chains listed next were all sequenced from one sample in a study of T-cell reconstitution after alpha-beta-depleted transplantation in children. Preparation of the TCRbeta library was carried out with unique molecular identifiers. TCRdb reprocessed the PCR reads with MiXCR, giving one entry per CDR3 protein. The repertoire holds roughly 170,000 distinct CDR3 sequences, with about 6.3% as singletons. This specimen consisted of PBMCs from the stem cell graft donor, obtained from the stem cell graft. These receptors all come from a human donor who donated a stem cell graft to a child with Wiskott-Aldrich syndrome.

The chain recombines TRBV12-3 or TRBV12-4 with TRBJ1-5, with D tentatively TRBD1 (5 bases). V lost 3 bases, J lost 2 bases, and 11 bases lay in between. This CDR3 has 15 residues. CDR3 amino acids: CASSFGGNGNQPQHF. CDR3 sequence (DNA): TGTGCCAGCAGTTTCGGGGGGAATGGCAATCAGCCCCAGCATTTT.

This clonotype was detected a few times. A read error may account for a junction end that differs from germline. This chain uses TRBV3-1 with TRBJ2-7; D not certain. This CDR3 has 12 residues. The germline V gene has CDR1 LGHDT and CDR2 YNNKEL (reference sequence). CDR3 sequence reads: CASSQENGPIRF. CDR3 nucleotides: TGTGCCAGCAGCCAAGAAAACGGGCCTATACGGTTC.

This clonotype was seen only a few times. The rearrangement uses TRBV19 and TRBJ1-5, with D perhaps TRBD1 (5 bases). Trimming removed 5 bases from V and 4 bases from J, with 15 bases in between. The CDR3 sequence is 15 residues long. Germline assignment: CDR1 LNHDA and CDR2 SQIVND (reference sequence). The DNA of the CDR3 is TGTGCCAGTAGTCCCGGATGGCAGGGAAATCAGCCCCAGCATTTT. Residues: CASSPGWQGNQPQHF.

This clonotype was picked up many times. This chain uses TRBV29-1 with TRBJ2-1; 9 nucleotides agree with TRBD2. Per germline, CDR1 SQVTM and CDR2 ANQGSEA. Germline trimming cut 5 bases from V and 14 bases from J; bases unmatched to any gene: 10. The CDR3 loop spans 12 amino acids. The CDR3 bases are TGCAGCGTTTCCCCTAGCGGGATAATTGAGTTCTTC. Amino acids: CSVSPSGIIEFF.

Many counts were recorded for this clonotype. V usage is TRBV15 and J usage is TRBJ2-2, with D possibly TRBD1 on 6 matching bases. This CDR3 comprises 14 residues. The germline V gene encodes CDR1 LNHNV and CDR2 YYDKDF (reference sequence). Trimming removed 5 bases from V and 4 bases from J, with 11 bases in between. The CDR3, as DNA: TGTGCCACCAGCTGGGGGACATTCACCGGGGAGCTGTTTTTT. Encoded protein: CATSWGTFTGELFF.

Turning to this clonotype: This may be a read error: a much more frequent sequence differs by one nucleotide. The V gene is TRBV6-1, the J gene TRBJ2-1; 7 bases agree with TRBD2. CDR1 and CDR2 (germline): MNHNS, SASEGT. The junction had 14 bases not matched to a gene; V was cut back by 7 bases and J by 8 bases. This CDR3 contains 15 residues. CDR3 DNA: TGTGCCAGCAAACCCCACGCCGGGGGGTCCGATGAGCAGTTCTTC. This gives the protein CASKPHAGGSDEQFF.

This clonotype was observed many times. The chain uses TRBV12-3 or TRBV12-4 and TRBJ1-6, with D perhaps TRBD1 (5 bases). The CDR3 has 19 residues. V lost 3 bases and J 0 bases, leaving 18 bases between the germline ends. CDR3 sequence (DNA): TGTGCCAGCAGTTTGTTTGGGGTACCAGGGAGCTCCTATAATTCACCCCTCCACTTT. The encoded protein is CASSLFGVPGSSYNSPLHF.

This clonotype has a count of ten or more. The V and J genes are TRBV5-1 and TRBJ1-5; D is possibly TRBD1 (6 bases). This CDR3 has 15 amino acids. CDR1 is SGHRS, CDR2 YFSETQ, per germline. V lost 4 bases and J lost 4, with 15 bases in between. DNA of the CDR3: TGCGCCAGCAGCAAGGACGGGGGGCCGAATCAGCCCCAGCATTTT. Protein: CASSKDGGPNQPQHF. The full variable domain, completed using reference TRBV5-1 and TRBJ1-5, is KAGVTQTPRYLIKTRGQQVTLSCSPISGHRSVSWYQQTPGQGLQFLFEYFSETQRNKGNFPGRFSGRQFSNSRSEMNVSTLELGDSALYLCASSKDGGPNQPQHFGDGTRLSIL.

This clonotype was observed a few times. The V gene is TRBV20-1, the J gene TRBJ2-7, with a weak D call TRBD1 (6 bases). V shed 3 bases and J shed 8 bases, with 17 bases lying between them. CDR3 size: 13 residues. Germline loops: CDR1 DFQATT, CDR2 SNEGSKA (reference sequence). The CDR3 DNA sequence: TGCAGTGCTAGCGGCAGGGGCCTTCTTCAGCAGTACTTC. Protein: CSASGRGLLQQYF.

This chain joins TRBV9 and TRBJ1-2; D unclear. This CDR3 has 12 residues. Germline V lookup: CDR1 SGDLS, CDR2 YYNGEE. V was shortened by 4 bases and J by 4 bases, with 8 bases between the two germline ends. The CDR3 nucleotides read TGTGCCAGCAGCTCAGGACCCTATGGCTACACCTTC. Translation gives CASSSGPYGYTF.

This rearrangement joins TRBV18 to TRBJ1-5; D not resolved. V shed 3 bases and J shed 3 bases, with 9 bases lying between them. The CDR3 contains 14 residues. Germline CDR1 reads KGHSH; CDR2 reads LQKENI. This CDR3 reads CASSPGLINQPQHF. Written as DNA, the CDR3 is TGTGCCAGCTCACCCGGACTGATCAATCAGCCCCAGCATTTT.

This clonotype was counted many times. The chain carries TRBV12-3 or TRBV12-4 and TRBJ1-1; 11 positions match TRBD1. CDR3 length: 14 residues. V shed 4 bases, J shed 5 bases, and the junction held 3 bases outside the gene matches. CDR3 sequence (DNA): TGTGCCAGCAGTTGGGGGACAGGGGGGACTGAAGCTTTCTTT. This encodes CASSWGTGGTEAFF.

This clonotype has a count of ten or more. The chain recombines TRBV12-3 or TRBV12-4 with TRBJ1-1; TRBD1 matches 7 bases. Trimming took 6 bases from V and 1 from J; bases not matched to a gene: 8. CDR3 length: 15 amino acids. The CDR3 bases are TGTGCCAGCAGAGGCAGGGGGAACCCGAACACTGAAGCTTTCTTT. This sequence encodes CASRGRGNPNTEAFF.

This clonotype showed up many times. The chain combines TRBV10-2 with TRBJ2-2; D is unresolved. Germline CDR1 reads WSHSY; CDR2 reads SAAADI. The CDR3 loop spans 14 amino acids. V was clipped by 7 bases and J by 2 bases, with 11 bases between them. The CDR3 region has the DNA TGCGCCAGCAAGAGGCAGATCAACACCGGGGAGCTGTTTTTT. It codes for CASKRQINTGELFF.

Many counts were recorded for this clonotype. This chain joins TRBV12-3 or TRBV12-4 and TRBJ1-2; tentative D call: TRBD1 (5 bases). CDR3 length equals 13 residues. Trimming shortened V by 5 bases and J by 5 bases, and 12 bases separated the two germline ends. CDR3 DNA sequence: TGTGCCAGCAGTCCTCAGGGCGGGTATGGCTACACCTTC. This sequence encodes CASSPQGGYGYTF.

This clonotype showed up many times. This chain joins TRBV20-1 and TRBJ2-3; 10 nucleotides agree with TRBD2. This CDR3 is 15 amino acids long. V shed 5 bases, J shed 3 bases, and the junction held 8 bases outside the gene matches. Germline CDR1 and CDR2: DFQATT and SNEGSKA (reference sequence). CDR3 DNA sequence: TGCAGTGCTGTCCCTCGAGCGGGGGGGACAGATACGCAGTATTTT. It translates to CSAVPRAGGTDTQYF.

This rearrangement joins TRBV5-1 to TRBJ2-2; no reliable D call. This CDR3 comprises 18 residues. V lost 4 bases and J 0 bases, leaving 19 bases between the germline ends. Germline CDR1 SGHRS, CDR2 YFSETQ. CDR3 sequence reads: CASSHLGSQVSNTGELFF. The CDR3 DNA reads TGCGCCAGCAGCCACCTGGGGTCCCAGGTTTCGAACACCGGGGAGCTGTTTTTT.